Following are 10 T cell receptor beta chains from one sample sequenced in a study of T cell repertoires in cytomegalovirus infection. TCRdb recomputed calls from the reads with MiXCR, one row per CDR3 protein. The repertoire has some 600,000 distinct CDR3 sequences, less than 25% of them found once; the top ten carry roughly 8%. The sequenced sample was CD8+ T cells from PBMCs. All receptors come from a human donor in good health (CMV status not recorded). Some clones in this sample may be carry-over from other donors' samples.

Here the CDR3 DNA reads TGCAGCGTTGAAGATCCGCGGGTCCGGGGATCCGGGGAGCTGTTTTTT. Protein product: CSVEDPRVRGSGELFF. The J gene is TRBJ2-2, the V gene TRBV29-1, with D maybe TRBD2 (5 bases). The germline V gene encodes CDR1 SQVTM and CDR2 ANQGSEA. The CDR3 length is 16 residues. The V end was cut by 0 bases, the J end by 6 bases, with 17 bases between.

The chain uses TRBV6-1 and TRBJ2-7; possibly TRBD1 for D (6 bases). This CDR3 is 14 amino acids long. V lost 6 bases and J 3 bases, leaving 15 bases between the germline ends. Per germline, CDR1 MNHNS and CDR2 SASEGT. For the CDR3, the DNA is TGTGCCAGCAGCTTCGGACAGAACCACTACGAGCAGTACTTC. Amino acids: CASSFGQNHYEQYF.

About this clonotype itself: An end of the junction does not agree with germline; a read error may underlie this. The V call is TRBV4-1, the J call TRBJ2-7; no clear D. Looked up from germline, CDR1 is MGHRA and CDR2 is YSYEKL. The CDR3 totals 14 residues. The CDR3 here is CASRQLPSAYEQYF. Here the CDR3 DNA reads TGCGCCAGCCGCCAACTCCCCTCCGCCTACGAGCAGTACTTC.

This clonotype has a handful of counts. Relative to the germline gene, one junction end is altered; a read error may explain this. V is TRBV28 and J is TRBJ2-1; D is unclear. Germline CDR1 is MDHEN and CDR2 is SYDVKM. The CDR3 runs to 12 residues. The CDR3: CASSLPYSEQFF. The CDR3 region has the DNA TGTGCCAGCAGTTTACCCTACAGTGAGCAGTTCTTC.

The rearrangement uses TRBV6-2 or TRBV6-3 and TRBJ2-7; no definite D call. CDR3 size: 17 residues. Trimming took 0 bases from V and 5 from J, leaving 20 bases between them. Germline CDR1 and CDR2: MNHEY and SVGEGT. CDR3 DNA sequence: TGTGCCAGCAGTTACTCGCTTGAATTTGGAACACACGACGAGCAGTACGTC. Translation: CASSYSLEFGTHDEQYV.

V gene TRBV6-5 combines with J gene TRBJ1-2; D call uncertain. V was clipped by 10 bases and J by 3 bases, with 9 bases between them. Germline V gives CDR1 MNHEY, CDR2 SVGAGI. The CDR3 totals 11 residues. CDR3 in DNA: TGTGCCACCCTATCCTACTATGGCTACACCTTC. Translating gives CATLSYYGYTF.

This clonotype was seen a handful of times. The chain couples TRBV15 to TRBJ1-1, with D maybe TRBD1 (5 bases). V lost 8 bases and J 3 bases, leaving 10 bases between the germline ends. This CDR3 is 12 amino acids long. The V gene's germline CDR1 is LNHNV and CDR2 YYDKDF (reference sequence). The CDR3 loop is CATSWGDTEAFF. The CDR3 coding sequence is TGTGCCACCTCATGGGGGGACACTGAAGCTTTCTTT. Variable domain in full (rest from reference TRBV15 and TRBJ1-1): DAMVIQNPRYQVTQFGKPVTLSCSQTLNHNVMYWYQQKSSQAPKLLFHYYDKDFNNEADTPDNFQSRRPNTSFCFLDIRSPGLGDTAMYLCATSWGDTEAFFGQGTRLTVV.

This clonotype was counted a few times. The V call is TRBV27, the J call TRBJ2-3, with D possibly being TRBD1 (5 bases). Germline V gives CDR1 MNHEY, CDR2 SMNVEV (reference sequence). V was cut by 1 base and J by 2 bases, with 10 bases left in between. CDR3 length: 15 residues. The CDR3 bases are TGTGCCAGCAGTTTATACAGGTCGAACACAGATACGCAGTATTTT. Amino acid sequence: CASSLYRSNTDTQYF.

There are many counts of this clonotype. The rearrangement joins TRBV28 to TRBJ1-5; D may be TRBD1 (6 bases). The CDR3 has 14 residues. The germline gives CDR1 MDHEN, CDR2 SYDVKM. Trimming shortened V by 6 bases and J by 6 bases, and 15 bases separated the two germline ends. The DNA of the CDR3 is TGTGCCAGCAGCCTGAGGGGGGCCGGTCAGCCCCAGCATTTT. This encodes CASSLRGAGQPQHF. The variable domain in full, with the rest retrieved from reference TRBV28 and TRBJ1-5, is DVKVTQSSRYLVKRTGEKVFLECVQDMDHENMFWYRQDPGLGLRLIYFSYDVKMKEKGDIPEGYSVSREKKERFSLILESASTNQTSMYLCASSLRGAGQPQHFGDGTRLSIL.

This clonotype was seen more than once but under ten times. Here the CDR3 reads CASSQGQTLAYEQYF. The CDR3 DNA sequence: TGTGCCAGCAGCCAGGGACAGACTCTGGCCTACGAGCAGTACTTC. The rearrangement links TRBV14 to TRBJ2-7; 7 nucleotides agree with TRBD1. The CDR3 consists of 15 residues. Trimming at V came to 3 bases and at J to 2 bases, leaving 7 bases not matched to a gene. Germline CDR1 reads SGHDN; CDR2 reads FVKESK.